The rows below give T cell receptor beta chains drawn from one sample of a study of early T cells in non-severe SARS-CoV-2 infection. TCRdb used MiXCR to reprocess the 5' RACE reads, holding one entry per CDR3 protein. The data hold 50,000 to 60,000 distinct CDR3 sequences, with roughly a tenth observed a single time. The sequenced material came from whole blood. The receptor set was obtained from an adult who was a healthcare worker with PCR-confirmed SARS-CoV-2 infection or an uninfected control (not recorded which). CDR3s include the opening cysteine and the closing phenylalanine or tryptophan. A D gene is named only where the DNA matches it firmly. Size is omitted from some rows. Given values are once, few, many or a class for expanded clones.

clone_size: NA; v_call: TRBV30; d_call: TRBD1; j_call: TRBJ2-7; cdr3_nt: TGTGCCTGGAGTCCCCCGGACAGGCGGAGCTCCTACGAGCAGTACTTC; cdr3_aa: CAWSPPDRRSSYEQYF
clone_size: NA; v_call: TRBV7-7; d_call: NA; j_call: TRBJ2-2; cdr3_nt: TGTGCCAACAGCTCCGGTAGAACCGGGGAGCTGTTTTTT; cdr3_aa: CANSSGRTGELFF
clone_size: NA; v_call: TRBV20-1; d_call: TRBD1; j_call: TRBJ1-5; cdr3_nt: TGCAGTGCTCGAAGGGCAGGGGGCCATCAGCCCCAGCATTTT; cdr3_aa: CSARRAGGHQPQHF
clone_size: NA; v_call: TRBV12-3/TRBV12-4; d_call: NA; j_call: TRBJ2-2; cdr3_nt: TGTGCCAGCAGTTTCCGCGGGGCCGCGAACACCGGGGAGCTGTTTTTT; cdr3_aa: CASSFRGAANTGELFF
clone_size: many; v_call: TRBV5-4; d_call: NA; j_call: TRBJ2-6; cdr3_nt: TGTGCCAGCAGCTTGGAAGGGAGGACTGGGGCCAACGTCCTGACTTTC; cdr3_aa: CASSLEGRTGANVLTF
clone_size: many; v_call: TRBV5-5; d_call: NA; j_call: TRBJ1-1; cdr3_nt: TGTGCCAGCAGCTTCACGGGGGACACTGAAGCTTTCTTT; cdr3_aa: CASSFTGDTEAFF
clone_size: few; v_call: TRBV30; d_call: TRBD1; j_call: TRBJ2-5; cdr3_nt: TGTGCCTGGAGTGGACAGGGGGAGACCCAGTACTTC; cdr3_aa: CAWSGQGETQYF
clone_size: many; v_call: TRBV5-1; d_call: NA; j_call: TRBJ2-5; cdr3_nt: TGCGCCAGCAGCTTCTCGGAGGAGACCCAGTACTTC; cdr3_aa: CASSFSEETQYF
clone_size: NA; v_call: TRBV7-9; d_call: NA; j_call: TRBJ2-5; cdr3_nt: TGTGCCAGCAGCTTCTCGGACCTAGGGAAGACCCAGTACTTC; cdr3_aa: CASSFSDLGKTQYF
clone_size: many; v_call: TRBV12-3/TRBV12-4; d_call: NA; j_call: TRBJ1-2; cdr3_nt: TGTGCCAGCAGTTCCGGCCCGGGAGGCTACACCTTC; cdr3_aa: CASSSGPGGYTF
clone_size: NA; v_call: TRBV24-1; d_call: NA; j_call: TRBJ1-2; cdr3_nt: TGTGCCACCAGTACCGACAGTTTCTATGGCTACACCTTC; cdr3_aa: CATSTDSFYGYTF
clone_size: NA; v_call: TRBV5-1; d_call: TRBD2; j_call: TRBJ2-1; cdr3_nt: TGCGCCAGCCAAGGACTAGCGGAGAATGAGCAGTTCTTC; cdr3_aa: CASQGLAENEQFF
clone_size: NA; v_call: TRBV20-1; d_call: TRBD2; j_call: TRBJ2-7; cdr3_nt: TGCAGTGCTAGAGATAGGACGGTAGCGGGGGCTTACGAGCAGTACTTC; cdr3_aa: CSARDRTVAGAYEQYF
clone_size: few; v_call: TRBV2; d_call: NA; j_call: TRBJ2-1; cdr3_nt: TGTGCCAGCAGCCAACCCCGGGACAATGAGCAGTTCTTC; cdr3_aa: CASSQPRDNEQFF
clone_size: few; v_call: TRBV5-4; d_call: TRBD1; j_call: TRBJ2-3; cdr3_nt: TGTGCCAGCAGCTTGGACAGGGGGCGCACAGATACGCAGTATTTT; cdr3_aa: CASSLDRGRTDTQYF
clone_size: NA; v_call: TRBV2; d_call: NA; j_call: TRBJ2-1; cdr3_nt: TGTGCCAGCACGACGGGTCGAGGACACAATGAGCAGTTCTTC; cdr3_aa: CASTTGRGHNEQFF
clone_size: many; v_call: TRBV20-1; d_call: NA; j_call: TRBJ1-1; cdr3_nt: TGCAGTGCCTCCATCGGGGTCGGTGCTGAAGCTTTCTTT; cdr3_aa: CSASIGVGAEAFF
clone_size: few; v_call: TRBV2; d_call: TRBD2; j_call: TRBJ2-1; cdr3_nt: TGTGCCAGCAATCCCATGGGGGGAGGGTCCTACAATGAGCAGTTCTTC; cdr3_aa: CASNPMGGGSYNEQFF
clone_size: NA; v_call: TRBV2; d_call: TRBD1; j_call: TRBJ2-2; cdr3_nt: TGTTCCAGCAGTCCCGGGACAGGGGGAACCGGGGAGCTGTCTTTT; cdr3_aa: CSSSPGTGGTGELSF
clone_size: many; v_call: TRBV3-1; d_call: NA; j_call: TRBJ2-1; cdr3_nt: TGTGCCAGCAGCCAGTTTACAGGGGGAGGGGAGCAGTTCTTC; cdr3_aa: CASSQFTGGGEQFF
clone_size: NA; v_call: TRBV19; d_call: TRBD1; j_call: TRBJ1-5; cdr3_nt: TGTGCCAGTACCTTGACAGGGGTTAACCAGCCCCAGCATTTT; cdr3_aa: CASTLTGVNQPQHF
clone_size: many; v_call: TRBV5-6; d_call: NA; j_call: TRBJ1-1; cdr3_nt: TGTGCCAGCAGCTTGATCGGGTCGGGCCTTGGAGGGGAAGCTTTCTTT; cdr3_aa: CASSLIGSGLGGEAFF
clone_size: NA; v_call: TRBV6-6; d_call: NA; j_call: TRBJ2-7; cdr3_nt: TGTGCTGCCCTGGGGGCGGGGGCGAGGGAGCAGTACTTC; cdr3_aa: CAALGAGAREQYF
clone_size: NA; v_call: TRBV7-8; d_call: TRBD1; j_call: TRBJ1-1; cdr3_nt: TGTGCCAGCAGCGTGCCGGGACAGGGCATGAACACTGAAGCTTTCTTT; cdr3_aa: CASSVPGQGMNTEAFF
clone_size: NA; v_call: TRBV7-9; d_call: NA; j_call: TRBJ1-1; cdr3_nt: TGTGCCAGCAGCTTATTTCAAGACACTGAAGCTTTCTTT; cdr3_aa: CASSLFQDTEAFF
clone_size: many; v_call: TRBV6-1; d_call: NA; j_call: TRBJ1-3; cdr3_nt: TGTGCCAGCAGTGGAGGAGTTGACTCTGGAAACACCATATATTTT; cdr3_aa: CASSGGVDSGNTIYF
clone_size: NA; v_call: TRBV18; d_call: NA; j_call: TRBJ2-5; cdr3_nt: TGTGCCAGCTCACCCTGGAGGGGCCAAGAGACCCAGTACTTC; cdr3_aa: CASSPWRGQETQYF
clone_size: many; v_call: TRBV27; d_call: NA; j_call: TRBJ2-7; cdr3_nt: TGTGCCAGCAGTTGGGGGCAGGGAGCCGAGCAGTACTTC; cdr3_aa: CASSWGQGAEQYF
clone_size: many; v_call: TRBV6-2/TRBV6-3; d_call: NA; j_call: TRBJ2-7; cdr3_nt: TGTGCCAGCAGTTACGGCACGGGAGTGAGGTACGAGCAGTACTTC; cdr3_aa: CASSYGTGVRYEQYF
clone_size: many; v_call: TRBV11-1; d_call: NA; j_call: TRBJ2-5; cdr3_nt: TGTGCCAGCAGCGCAGGGAGCGTGCGAGAGACCCAGTACTTC; cdr3_aa: CASSAGSVRETQYF
clone_size: NA; v_call: TRBV30; d_call: NA; j_call: TRBJ1-2; cdr3_nt: TGTGCCTGGAGTGTAACCAGGGCGGACTATGGCTACACCTTC; cdr3_aa: CAWSVTRADYGYTF
clone_size: many; v_call: TRBV7-9; d_call: NA; j_call: TRBJ1-1; cdr3_nt: TGTGCCAGCAGCCTGGACTACAACACTGAAGCTTTCTTT; cdr3_aa: CASSLDYNTEAFF
clone_size: few; v_call: TRBV4-1; d_call: NA; j_call: TRBJ1-3; cdr3_nt: TGCGCCAGCAGCCAAGCCGCGGGACGCTCTGGAAACACCATATATTTT; cdr3_aa: CASSQAAGRSGNTIYF
clone_size: many; v_call: TRBV7-9; d_call: TRBD1; j_call: TRBJ1-2; cdr3_nt: TGTGCCAGCAGCCTCACACACCAGGGGGCCCGGTATCATGGCTACACCTTC; cdr3_aa: CASSLTHQGARYHGYTF
clone_size: many; v_call: TRBV3-1; d_call: NA; j_call: TRBJ1-6; cdr3_nt: TGTGCCAGCAGTCTTGGGGTGGGGAGCTCCTATAATTCACCCCTCCACTTT; cdr3_aa: CASSLGVGSSYNSPLHF
clone_size: NA; v_call: TRBV2; d_call: NA; j_call: TRBJ1-1; cdr3_nt: TGTGCCATTGTTCCAGAGAACACTGAAGCTTTCTTT; cdr3_aa: CAIVPENTEAFF
clone_size: NA; v_call: TRBV12-3/TRBV12-4; d_call: TRBD1; j_call: TRBJ2-2; cdr3_nt: TGTGCCAGCAGCCCACAGGGGATGGCCACCGGGGAGCTGTTTTTT; cdr3_aa: CASSPQGMATGELFF
clone_size: NA; v_call: TRBV6-1; d_call: NA; j_call: TRBJ2-5; cdr3_nt: TGTGCCAGCAAAATCACCGGGACCCAGTACTTC; cdr3_aa: CASKITGTQYF
clone_size: few; v_call: TRBV12-3/TRBV12-4; d_call: NA; j_call: TRBJ1-1; cdr3_nt: TGTGCCAGCAGGTTACAGGGGAACACTGAAGCTTTCTTT; cdr3_aa: CASRLQGNTEAFF
clone_size: many; v_call: TRBV5-6; d_call: NA; j_call: TRBJ2-1; cdr3_nt: TGTGCCAGCAGCCGTCAGCTTACCCTACTCTCCTACAATGAGCAGTTCTTC; cdr3_aa: CASSRQLTLLSYNEQFF
clone_size: few; v_call: TRBV5-4; d_call: NA; j_call: TRBJ2-5; cdr3_nt: TGTGCCAGCAGCTTGGATTACTTTAAAGAGACCCAGTACTTC; cdr3_aa: CASSLDYFKETQYF
clone_size: many; v_call: TRBV7-9; d_call: TRBD2; j_call: TRBJ2-3; cdr3_nt: TGTGCCAGCACCTTAGCGGGTGAGACAGATACGCAGTATTTT; cdr3_aa: CASTLAGETDTQYF
clone_size: NA; v_call: TRBV29-1; d_call: NA; j_call: TRBJ1-1; cdr3_nt: TGCAGCGTTTGGACATTATGGGTGGGTACTGAAGCTTTCTTT; cdr3_aa: CSVWTLWVGTEAFF
clone_size: NA; v_call: TRBV20-1; d_call: NA; j_call: TRBJ2-5; cdr3_nt: TGCAGTGCTACGATAGGGCGCGAGGAGACCCAGTACTTC; cdr3_aa: CSATIGREETQYF
clone_size: many; v_call: TRBV7-6; d_call: NA; j_call: TRBJ1-5; cdr3_nt: TGTGCCAGCAGCCCTAGCCCTGGGGTTTTTAGCAATCAGCCCCAGCATTTT; cdr3_aa: CASSPSPGVFSNQPQHF
clone_size: NA; v_call: TRBV30; d_call: TRBD2; j_call: TRBJ2-7; cdr3_nt: TGTGCCTGGAGTGCCCCCCCGGTAGCGGGGATTTACGAGCAGTACTTC; cdr3_aa: CAWSAPPVAGIYEQYF